Below are 32 T cell receptor beta chains sequenced from a single sample in a study of vaccination effects on CD4 cells after COVID-19. Profiling relied on immunoSEQ multiplex PCR, and the TCRdb table lists in-frame clones only, not all of them. Altogether about 73,000 clones are present, over 70% being singletons, with the ten largest covering more than 9%. These receptors lack a known antigen. Prior to sequencing, the ViraFEST assay stimulated PBMC with viral peptide pools, which expanded the antigen-specific CD4+ T cells. With more than 9 days of culture completed, CD4+ T cells were isolated. Nucleocapsid antibodies stayed negative before and after vaccination, showing no earlier SARS-CoV-2 infection. This specimen consisted of CD4+ T cells from PBMCs cultured with SARS-CoV-2 spike peptides, obtained before COVID-19 vaccination. These receptors all stem from a human donor who received a COVID-19 vaccine.

This clone has just one count. The chain uses TRBV6-2 or TRBV6-3 and TRBJ2-7; 7 bases map to TRBD2. The CDR3 spans 15 residues. V shed 5 bases and J 7 bases; nucleotides not matched to a gene: 14. Germline CDR1 reads MNHEY; CDR2 reads SVGEGT. The CDR3 sequence is CASSKPRDTAGEQYV. The CDR3 DNA follows: TGTGCCAGCAGTAAACCCAGGGATACAGCGGGGGAGCAGTACGTC.

The rearrangement joins TRBV18 to TRBJ2-1, with 9 bases lining up with TRBD1. CDR1 is KGHSH and CDR2 is LQKENI in the germline V gene. The V and J ends lost 3 bases and 0 bases, in that order; junction bases with no gene match: 12. CDR3 length: 19 residues. In DNA, the CDR3 is TGTGCCAGCTCACCTCGACAGGGGGGATTCGAAAGCTCCTACAATGAGCAGTTCTTC. Its protein product is CASSPRQGGFESSYNEQFF. Using reference TRBV18 and TRBJ2-1 for the parts outside the CDR3, the full variable domain is NAGVMQNPRHLVRRRGQEARLRCSPMKGHSHVYWYRQLPEEGLKFMVYLQKENIIDESGMPKERFSAEFPKEGPSILRIQQVVRGDSAAYFCASSPRQGGFESSYNEQFFGPGTRLTVL.

V gene TRBV6-5 combines with J gene TRBJ2-1, with 8 nucleotides matching TRBD2. The germline V gene has CDR1 MNHEY and CDR2 SVGAGI. Trimming took 5 bases from V and 4 from J; bases not matched to a gene: 4. The CDR3 extends over 14 amino acids. The CDR3 region has the DNA TGTGCCAGCAGTCGGCGGGGGGCATACAATGAGCAGTTCTTC. Encoded protein: CASSRRGAYNEQFF.

This chain uses TRBV6-4 with TRBJ2-5, with no clear D. Germline V gives CDR1 MRHNA, CDR2 SNTAGT. V lost 5 bases to trimming and J lost 3 bases, with 10 bases between them. The CDR3 runs to 13 residues. CDR3 residues: CASSKQPKETQYF. In DNA form, the CDR3 reads TGTGCCAGCAGTAAACAGCCAAAAGAGACCCAGTACTTC.

The CDR3 bases are TGTGCCTGGAGTCACGCCGGACTAGCGGGGCCAGATACGCAGTATTTT. Amino acid sequence: CAWSHAGLAGPDTQYF. The genes are TRBV30 and TRBJ2-3, with 12 bases identical to TRBD2. Per the germline V gene, CDR1 is GTSNPN and CDR2 is SVGIG (reference sequence). The CDR3 totals 16 residues. The J segment lost 4 bases and the V segment lost 2 bases, leaving 7 bases of the junction unmatched. The full variable domain, rest sourced from reference TRBV30 and TRBJ2-3, is SQTIHQWPATLVQPVGSPLSLECTVEGTSNPNLYWYRQAAGRGLQLLFYSVGIGQISSEVPQNLSASRPQDRQFILSSKKLLLSDSGFYLCAWSHAGLAGPDTQYFGPGTRLTVL.

The chain has TRBV5-1 and TRBJ2-2; TRBD1 matches 11 bases. J was trimmed by 7 bases and V by 4 bases; bases with no gene match: 12. The germline gives CDR1 SGHRS, CDR2 YFSETQ. This CDR3 region has 17 residues. CDR3 in amino acids: CASSVGGTGGKDGELFF. CDR3 nucleotides: TGCGCCAGCAGCGTAGGAGGGACAGGGGGAAAAGACGGGGAGCTGTTTTTT.

The CDR3 DNA follows: TGTGCCATCAGTGAGGCGGTCAGCTCCTACAATGAGCAGTTCTTC. Residues: CAISEAVSSYNEQFF. V is TRBV10-3 and J is TRBJ2-1, with D uncertain. The CDR3 length is 15 residues. Per the germline V gene, CDR1 is ENHRY and CDR2 is SYGVKD. V was cut by 2 bases and J by 0 bases, with 8 bases left in between.

This clone was seen only once. This chain links TRBV18 with TRBJ1-2; D remains ambiguous. This CDR3 is 13 amino acids long. Trimming left V 3 bases short and J 8 bases short, with 13 bases between. Per the germline V gene, CDR1 is KGHSH and CDR2 is LQKENI. The chain's CDR3 is CASSPDRSEGYTF. Here the CDR3 DNA reads TGTGCCAGCTCACCGGACCGGTCGGAGGGCTACACCTTC.

This chain joins TRBV5-1 and TRBJ2-2; a possible D gene is TRBD2 (5 bases). Germline V gives CDR1 SGHRS, CDR2 YFSETQ. The CDR3 is made up of 18 amino acids. Trimming cost V 0 bases and J 1 base, with 16 bases left between them. CDR3 bases: TGCGCCAGCAGCTTGGACCCTCCTAGGGCGGGGAACACCGGGGAGCTGTTTTTT. It specifies CASSLDPPRAGNTGELFF.

This rearrangement joins TRBV5-1 to TRBJ2-1; 9 bases map to TRBD2. V trimming: 0 bases; J trimming: 5 bases; junction bases outside the gene matches: 6. Germline V lookup: CDR1 SGHRS, CDR2 YFSETQ. The CDR3 spans 16 residues. CDR3 bases: TGCGCCAGCAGCTTGGTGGCGGGGGGGCCAAACAATGAGCAGTTCTTC. Protein: CASSLVAGGPNNEQFF.

The CDR3 DNA sequence: TGCGCCAGCAACTTTCAGGGGGTGGAAGAGACCCAGTACTTC. This sequence encodes CASNFQGVEETQYF. The genes are TRBV5-1 and TRBJ2-5, with 7 bases aligning to TRBD1. The V gene's germline CDR1 is SGHRS and CDR2 YFSETQ. The CDR3 sequence is 14 residues long. The V segment lost 6 bases and the J segment 3 bases; nucleotides outside the gene matches: 8.

The chain recombines TRBV7-3 with TRBJ2-6, with D possibly TRBD1 on 6 matching bases. CDR3 length: 16 amino acids. V shed 3 bases and J shed 5 bases, with 14 bases lying between them. CDR1 and CDR2 (germline): SGHTA, FQGTGA. The chain's CDR3 is CASSLTGQGWANVLTF. For the CDR3, the DNA is TGTGCCAGCAGCTTGACAGGCCAGGGGTGGGCCAACGTCCTGACTTTC.

The rearrangement links TRBV6-5 to TRBJ2-7; TRBD1 is a possible D gene (5 bases). With 5 bases removed from V and 3 bases from J, the gap between germline ends came to 11 bases. The germline CDR1 and CDR2 sequences are MNHEY and SVGAGI. This CDR3 has 13 residues. The CDR3 DNA sequence: TGTGCCAGCAGTAGGAGCAGGGACTACGAGCAGTACGTC. The encoded protein is CASSRSRDYEQYV.

The rearrangement links TRBV3-1 (or the pseudogene TRBV3-2) to TRBJ1-2; D is undetermined. Trimming cost V 1 base and J 5 bases, with 5 bases left between them. The germline V gene encodes CDR1 LGHDT and CDR2 YNNKEL (reference sequence). This CDR3 is built from 12 residues. The CDR3 sequence: CASSQVDYGYTF. In nucleotides, the CDR3 is TGTGCCAGCAGCCAAGTCGATTATGGCTACACCTTC.

The rearrangement links TRBV7-8 to TRBJ1-4; no definite D call. The V and J ends lost 3 bases and 4 bases respectively, with 9 bases between them. Germline values: CDR1 SGHVS, CDR2 FQNEAQ. CDR3 length: 14 amino acids. The CDR3 region is CASSFRDFNEKLFF. The CDR3 DNA reads TGTGCCAGCAGCTTCCGGGATTTTAATGAAAAACTGTTTTTT.

The rearrangement joins TRBV30 to TRBJ2-1; perhaps TRBD2 as D (7 bases). Germline CDR1 and CDR2: GTSNPN and SVGIG (reference sequence). This CDR3 region has 15 residues. V lost 5 bases and J lost 3, with 17 bases in between. The CDR3 nucleotides read TGTGCCTGGGAGGGGGGCCCTAGCGGCTACAATGAGCAGTTCTTC. This sequence encodes CAWEGGPSGYNEQFF.

This chain links TRBV5-1 with TRBJ2-5; 7 bases agree with TRBD2. CDR3 length equals 15 residues. Unmatched junction bases numbered 7, after V lost 0 bases and J lost 5 bases. Germline V CDR1 and CDR2: SGHRS, YFSETQ. The CDR3 nucleotides read TGCGCCAGCAGCTTGGCCCTGGGAGGGAGGGAGACCCAGTACTTC. It codes for CASSLALGGRETQYF.

The table lists this clone with a few counts. Written as DNA, the CDR3 is TGTGCCAGTAGTAAAGGGGGGACCGGAAGCTCCTACGAGCAGTACGTC. Translating it yields CASSKGGTGSSYEQYV. The chain recombines TRBV19 with TRBJ2-7; possibly TRBD1 or TRBD2 for D (6 bases each). V lost 4 bases and J lost 0, with 16 bases in between. CDR3 length equals 16 residues. Germline V CDR1 and CDR2: LNHDA, SQIVND (reference sequence).

The chain couples TRBV7-2 to TRBJ2-3; D is ambiguous. The germline CDR1 and CDR2 sequences are SGHTA and FQGNSA. The CDR3 is 11 amino acids. With 5 bases removed from V and 7 bases from J, the gap between germline ends came to 7 bases. CDR3 loop: CASSLGYTQYF. CDR3 bases: TGTGCCAGCAGCCTCGGTTATACGCAGTATTTT.

The chain uses TRBV24-1 and TRBJ2-5; D is perhaps TRBD1 (6 bases). Germline CDR1 reads KGHDR; CDR2 reads SFDVKD. V was clipped by 2 bases and J by 4 bases, with 10 bases between them. This CDR3 comprises 14 residues. CDR3 sequence: CATSDSRDIETQYF. CDR3 bases: TGTGCCACCAGTGATTCACGGGACATAGAGACCCAGTACTTC.

Here the CDR3 reads CAIARRDLYTGELFF. CDR3 coding DNA: TGTGCCATCGCCCGAAGGGACCTTTACACCGGGGAGCTGTTTTTT. The rearrangement joins TRBV28 to TRBJ2-2; D is perhaps TRBD1 or TRBD2 (5 bases each). The V end was cut by 10 bases, the J end by 3 bases, with 18 bases between. This CDR3 has 15 residues. Germline CDR1 is MDHEN and CDR2 is SYDVKM.

CDR3 sequence reads: CASSVVGQANTGELFF. The CDR3 DNA sequence: TGTGCCAGCAGCGTAGTGGGACAGGCAAACACCGGGGAGCTGTTTTTT. This chain uses TRBV9 with TRBJ2-2, with 8 bases fitting TRBD1. Germline values: CDR1 SGDLS, CDR2 YYNGEE. The ends lost 0 bases at V and 2 bases at J; junction bases unmatched: 3. CDR3 length: 16 amino acids.

The chain has TRBV6-5 and TRBJ2-3, with 7 bases that match TRBD1. Germline V gives CDR1 MNHEY, CDR2 SVGAGI. Trimming removed 8 bases from V and 1 base from J; junction bases left unmatched: 6. The CDR3 runs 14 residues. CDR3 in DNA: TGTGCCAGCCGCACCACAGGGGGCACAGATACGCAGTATTTT. Protein sequence: CASRTTGGTDTQYF.

The chain uses TRBV3-1 (or the pseudogene TRBV3-2) and TRBJ2-3; D gene uncertain. This CDR3 is built from 12 residues. Trimming shortened V by 3 bases and J by 2 bases, and 3 bases separated the two germline ends. Per germline, CDR1 LGHDT and CDR2 YNNKEL (reference sequence). The CDR3 bases are TGTGCCAGCAGCCACACCACAGATACGCAGTATTTT. It specifies CASSHTTDTQYF.

The rearrangement links TRBV18 to TRBJ2-7; D unclear. V shed 4 bases and J shed 1 base, with 11 bases lying between them. Germline V gene data show CDR1 as KGHSH and CDR2 as LQKENI. This CDR3 has 14 amino acids. The CDR3 sequence is CASSLGGSSYEQYV. CDR3 nucleotide sequence: TGTGCCAGCTCACTGGGCGGTTCGTCCTACGAGCAGTACGTC.

The chain recombines TRBV3-1 (or the pseudogene TRBV3-2) with TRBJ1-3, with D unresolved. Trimming removed 4 bases from V and 0 bases from J, with 10 bases in between. The CDR3 totals 15 residues. CDR1 is LGHDT and CDR2 is YNNKEL in the germline V gene (reference sequence). As DNA, the CDR3 is TGTGCCAGCAGCCCCTCGGAGATCTCTGGAAACACCATATATTTT. Translating gives CASSPSEISGNTIYF.

The J gene is TRBJ1-5, the V gene TRBV27, with D hard to call. Trimming left V 1 base short and J 7 bases short, with 5 bases between. CDR1 is MNHEY, CDR2 SMNVEV, per germline (reference sequence). The CDR3 length is 12 residues. The CDR3 region has the DNA TGTGCCAGCAGTTTATTAGGGCAGCCCCAGCATTTT. Its protein is CASSLLGQPQHF.

V is TRBV11-2 and J is TRBJ2-7; a weak D match, TRBD1 (5 bases). Germline V gives CDR1 SGHAT, CDR2 FQNNGV. The CDR3 has 14 residues. V lost 1 base and J 3 bases, leaving 10 bases between the germline ends. This CDR3 reads CASSLARAFYEQYV. DNA for the CDR3: TGTGCCAGCAGCTTAGCCAGGGCTTTCTACGAGCAGTACGTC.

The chain employs TRBV12-3 or TRBV12-4 and TRBJ1-3; D ambiguous. V shed 6 bases and J shed 5 bases, with 2 bases lying between them. This CDR3 is built from 10 residues. The CDR3 loop reads CASRRNTIYF. CDR3 DNA: TGTGCCAGCAGAAGAAACACCATATATTTT.

The CDR3 protein is CASSSLAGAEETQYF. The CDR3 DNA is TGCGCCAGCAGCTCACTAGCGGGGGCCGAAGAGACCCAGTACTTC. The chain recombines TRBV5-1 with TRBJ2-5, with 11 bases that match TRBD2. The junction had 4 bases not matched to a gene; V was cut back by 3 bases and J by 3 bases. The CDR3 totals 15 residues. Per germline, CDR1 SGHRS and CDR2 YFSETQ. Full variable domain (outside the CDR3, taken from reference TRBV5-1 and TRBJ2-5): KAGVTQTPRYLIKTRGQQVTLSCSPISGHRSVSWYQQTPGQGLQFLFEYFSETQRNKGNFPGRFSGRQFSNSRSEMNVSTLELGDSALYLCASSSLAGAEETQYFGPGTRLLVL.

The chain joins TRBV12-5 to TRBJ2-1; 8 bases match TRBD1. This CDR3 comprises 14 residues. V was clipped by 7 bases and J by 5 bases; unmatched bases: 7. Looked up from germline, CDR1 is LGHNT and CDR2 is FRNRAP. This CDR3 reads CASVRTGINNEQFF. The CDR3 bases are TGTGCTAGTGTTCGGACAGGGATTAACAATGAGCAGTTCTTC.

The chain recombines TRBV4-1 with TRBJ1-2, with TRBD1 matching over 8 bases. The germline gives CDR1 MGHRA, CDR2 YSYEKL. The CDR3 covers 16 residues. Trimming at V came to 0 bases and at J to 8 bases, leaving 11 bases not matched to a gene. The CDR3 loop reads CASSQEGVQGGEGYTF. CDR3 DNA: TGCGCCAGCAGCCAAGAAGGGGTACAGGGGGGAGAAGGCTACACCTTC.